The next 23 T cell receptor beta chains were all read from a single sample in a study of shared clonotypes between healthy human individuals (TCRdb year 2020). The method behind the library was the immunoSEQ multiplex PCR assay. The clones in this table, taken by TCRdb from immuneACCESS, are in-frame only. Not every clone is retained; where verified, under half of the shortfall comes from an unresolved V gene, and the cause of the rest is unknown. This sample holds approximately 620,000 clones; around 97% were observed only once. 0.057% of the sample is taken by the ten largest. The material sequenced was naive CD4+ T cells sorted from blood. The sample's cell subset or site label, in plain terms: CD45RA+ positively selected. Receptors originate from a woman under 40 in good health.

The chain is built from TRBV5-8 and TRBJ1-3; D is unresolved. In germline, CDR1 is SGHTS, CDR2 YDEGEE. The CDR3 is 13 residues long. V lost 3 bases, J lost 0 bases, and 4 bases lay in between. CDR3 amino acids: CASSSSSGNTIYF. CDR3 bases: TGTGCCAGCAGCTCTTCCTCTGGAAACACCATATATTTT.

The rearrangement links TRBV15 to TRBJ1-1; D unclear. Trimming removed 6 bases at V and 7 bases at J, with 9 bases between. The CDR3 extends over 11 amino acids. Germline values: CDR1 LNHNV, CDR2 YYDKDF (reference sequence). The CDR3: CATRGIGEAFF. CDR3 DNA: TGTGCCACCAGAGGGATAGGTGAAGCTTTCTTT.

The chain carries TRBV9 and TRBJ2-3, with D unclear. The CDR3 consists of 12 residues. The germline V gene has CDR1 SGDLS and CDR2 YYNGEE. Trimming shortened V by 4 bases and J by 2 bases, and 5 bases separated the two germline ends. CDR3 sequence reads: CASSTHTDTQYF. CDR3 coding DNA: TGTGCCAGCAGCACCCACACAGATACGCAGTATTTT.

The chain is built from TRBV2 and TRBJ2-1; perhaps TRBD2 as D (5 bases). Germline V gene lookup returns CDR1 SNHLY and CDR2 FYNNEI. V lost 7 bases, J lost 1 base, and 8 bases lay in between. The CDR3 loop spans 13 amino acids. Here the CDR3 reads CASIPGSYNEQFF. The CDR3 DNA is TGTGCCAGCATTCCGGGGTCCTACAATGAGCAGTTCTTC.

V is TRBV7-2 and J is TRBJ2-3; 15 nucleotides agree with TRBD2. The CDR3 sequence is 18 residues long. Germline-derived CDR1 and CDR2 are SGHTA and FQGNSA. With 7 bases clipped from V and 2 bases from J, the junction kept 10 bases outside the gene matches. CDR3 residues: CASTPPGLAGGVTDTQYF. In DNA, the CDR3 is TGTGCCAGCACCCCACCGGGACTAGCGGGAGGAGTCACAGATACGCAGTATTTT.

This CDR3 is CASRQIWSVYGYTF. The CDR3 DNA reads TGTGCCAGCAGACAAATTTGGAGTGTCTATGGCTACACCTTC. V gene TRBV5-8 combines with J gene TRBJ1-2; D is unresolved. Germline CDR1 SGHTS, CDR2 YDEGEE. Between the trimmed V and J ends, which lost 5 bases and 4 bases, there was a span of 15 bases. The CDR3 is 14 amino acids.

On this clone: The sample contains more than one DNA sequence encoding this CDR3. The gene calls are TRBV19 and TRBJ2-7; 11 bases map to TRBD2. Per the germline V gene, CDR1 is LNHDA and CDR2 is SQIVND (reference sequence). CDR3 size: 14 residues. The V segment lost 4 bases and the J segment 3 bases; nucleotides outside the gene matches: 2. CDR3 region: CASSRTSGYYEQYF. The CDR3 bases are TGTGCCAGTAGTAGGACTAGCGGGTACTACGAGCAGTACTTC.

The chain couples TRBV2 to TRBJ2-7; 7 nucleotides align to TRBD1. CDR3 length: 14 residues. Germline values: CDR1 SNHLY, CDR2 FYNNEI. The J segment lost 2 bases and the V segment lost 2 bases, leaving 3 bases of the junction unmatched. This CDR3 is CASSEWDSTYEQYF. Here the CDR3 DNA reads TGTGCCAGCAGTGAATGGGACAGTACCTACGAGCAGTACTTC.

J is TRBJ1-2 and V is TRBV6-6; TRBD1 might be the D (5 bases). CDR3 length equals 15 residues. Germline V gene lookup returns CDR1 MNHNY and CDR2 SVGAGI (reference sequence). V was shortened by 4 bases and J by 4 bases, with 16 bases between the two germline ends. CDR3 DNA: TGTGCCAGCAGTTCCCGGGACGGGCACTCCTATGGCTACACCTTC. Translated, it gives CASSSRDGHSYGYTF.

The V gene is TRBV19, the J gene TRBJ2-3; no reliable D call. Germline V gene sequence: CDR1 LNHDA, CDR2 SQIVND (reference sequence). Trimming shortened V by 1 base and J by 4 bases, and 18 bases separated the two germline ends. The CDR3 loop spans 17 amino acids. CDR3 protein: CASSIGGRQYQADTQYF. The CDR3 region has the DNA TGTGCCAGTAGTATAGGGGGAAGACAATATCAAGCAGATACGCAGTATTTT.

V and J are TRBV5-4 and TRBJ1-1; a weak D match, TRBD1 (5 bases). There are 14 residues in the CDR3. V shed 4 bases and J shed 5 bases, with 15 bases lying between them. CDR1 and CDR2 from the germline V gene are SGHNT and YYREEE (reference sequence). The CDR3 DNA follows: TGTGCCAGCAGCACCACCGGGACGGCGACTGAAGCTTTCTTT. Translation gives CASSTTGTATEAFF.

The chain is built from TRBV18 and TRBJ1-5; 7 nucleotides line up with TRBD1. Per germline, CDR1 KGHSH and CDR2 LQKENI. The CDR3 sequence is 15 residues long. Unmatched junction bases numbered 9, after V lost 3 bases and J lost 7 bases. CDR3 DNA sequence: TGTGCCAGCTCACCTGGGGACAGTGTAGGACAGCCCCAGCATTTT. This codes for CASSPGDSVGQPQHF. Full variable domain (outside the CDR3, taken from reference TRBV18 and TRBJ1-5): NAGVMQNPRHLVRRRGQEARLRCSPMKGHSHVYWYRQLPEEGLKFMVYLQKENIIDESGMPKERFSAEFPKEGPSILRIQQVVRGDSAAYFCASSPGDSVGQPQHFGDGTRLSIL.

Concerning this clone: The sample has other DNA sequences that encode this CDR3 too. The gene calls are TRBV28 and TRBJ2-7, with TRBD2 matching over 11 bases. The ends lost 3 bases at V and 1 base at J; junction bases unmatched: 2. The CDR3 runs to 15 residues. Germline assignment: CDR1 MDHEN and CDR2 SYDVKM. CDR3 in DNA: TGTGCCAGCAGTTTCGGGACTAGCGGTTCCTACGAGCAGTACTTC. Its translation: CASSFGTSGSYEQYF.

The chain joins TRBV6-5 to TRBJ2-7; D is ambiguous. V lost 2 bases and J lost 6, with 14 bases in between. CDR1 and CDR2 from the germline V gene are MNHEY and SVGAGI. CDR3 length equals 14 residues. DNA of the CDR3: TGTGCCAGCAGTTACCTTCCACAAGGGCCCGAGCAGTACTTC. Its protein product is CASSYLPQGPEQYF.

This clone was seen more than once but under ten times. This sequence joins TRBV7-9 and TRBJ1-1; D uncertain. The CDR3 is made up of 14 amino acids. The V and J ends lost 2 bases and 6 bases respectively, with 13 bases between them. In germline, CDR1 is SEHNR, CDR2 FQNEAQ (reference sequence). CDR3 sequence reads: CASSLHVGRSEAFF. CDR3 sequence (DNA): TGTGCCAGCAGCTTACATGTAGGTAGGTCTGAAGCTTTCTTT.

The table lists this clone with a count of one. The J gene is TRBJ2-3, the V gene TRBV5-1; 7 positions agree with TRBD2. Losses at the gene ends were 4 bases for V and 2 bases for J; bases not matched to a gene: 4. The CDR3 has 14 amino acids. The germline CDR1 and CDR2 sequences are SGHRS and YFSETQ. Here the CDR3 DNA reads TGCGCCAGCAGCGTCGGGACTACCACAGATACGCAGTATTTT. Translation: CASSVGTTTDTQYF.

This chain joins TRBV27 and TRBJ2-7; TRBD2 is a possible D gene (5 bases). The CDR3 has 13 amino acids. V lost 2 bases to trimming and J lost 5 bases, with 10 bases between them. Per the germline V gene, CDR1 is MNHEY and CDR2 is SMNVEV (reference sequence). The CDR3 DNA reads TGTGCCAGCAGTTTAAGCGGTTTCGACGAGCAGTACTTC. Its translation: CASSLSGFDEQYF.

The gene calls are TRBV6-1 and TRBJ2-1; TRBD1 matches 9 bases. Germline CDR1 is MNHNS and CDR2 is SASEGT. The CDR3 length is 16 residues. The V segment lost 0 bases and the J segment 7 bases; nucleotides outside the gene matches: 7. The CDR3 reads CASSEAWGQGVNEQFF. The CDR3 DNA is TGTGCCAGCAGTGAAGCGTGGGGACAGGGAGTTAATGAGCAGTTCTTC.

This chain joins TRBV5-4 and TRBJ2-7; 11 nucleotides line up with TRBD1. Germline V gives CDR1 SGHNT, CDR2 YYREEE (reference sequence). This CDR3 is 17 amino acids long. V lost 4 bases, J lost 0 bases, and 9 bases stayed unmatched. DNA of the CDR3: TGTGCCAGCAGCCTCGGACAGGGGGCTACTCTCTCCTACGAGCAGTACTTC. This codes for CASSLGQGATLSYEQYF.

The CDR3 region has the DNA TGTGCCAGTAGTGTTAGCGGGAACACAGATACGCAGTATTTT. This encodes CASSVSGNTDTQYF. This chain joins TRBV19 and TRBJ2-3; 8 positions agree with TRBD2. The germline V gene has CDR1 LNHDA and CDR2 SQIVND (reference sequence). CDR3 length: 14 amino acids. The V and J ends lost 5 bases and 2 bases, in that order; junction bases with no gene match: 3.

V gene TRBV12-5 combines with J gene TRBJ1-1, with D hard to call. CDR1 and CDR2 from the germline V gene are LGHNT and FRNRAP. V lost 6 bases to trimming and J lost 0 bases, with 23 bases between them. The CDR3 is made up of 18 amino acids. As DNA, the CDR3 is TGTGCTAGTGGCCGCCGAAGAGCCGGAGGGCCGATGAACACTGAAGCTTTCTTT. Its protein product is CASGRRRAGGPMNTEAFF.

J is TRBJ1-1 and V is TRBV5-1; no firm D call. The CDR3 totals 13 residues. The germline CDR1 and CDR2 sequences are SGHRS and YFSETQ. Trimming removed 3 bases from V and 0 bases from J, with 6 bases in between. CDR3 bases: TGCGCCAGCAGCTATAACATGAACACTGAAGCTTTCTTT. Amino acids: CASSYNMNTEAFF. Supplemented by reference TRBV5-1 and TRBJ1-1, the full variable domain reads KAGVTQTPRYLIKTRGQQVTLSCSPISGHRSVSWYQQTPGQGLQFLFEYFSETQRNKGNFPGRFSGRQFSNSRSEMNVSTLELGDSALYLCASSYNMNTEAFFGQGTRLTVV.

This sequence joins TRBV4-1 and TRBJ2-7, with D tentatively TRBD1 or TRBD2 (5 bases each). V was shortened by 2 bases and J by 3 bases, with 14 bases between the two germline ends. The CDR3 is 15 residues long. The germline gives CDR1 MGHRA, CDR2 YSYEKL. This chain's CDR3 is CASSQPRESIYEQYF. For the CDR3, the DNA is TGCGCCAGCAGCCAACCCAGGGAGAGTATCTACGAGCAGTACTTC.